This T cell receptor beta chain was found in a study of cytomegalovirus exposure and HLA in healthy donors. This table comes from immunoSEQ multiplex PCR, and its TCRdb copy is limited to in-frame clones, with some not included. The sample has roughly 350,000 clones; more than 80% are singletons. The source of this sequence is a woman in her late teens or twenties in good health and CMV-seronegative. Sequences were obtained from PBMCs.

CDR3 coding DNA: TGTGCCAGCAGCTTTTGGCCGAGGGGCTACACCTTC. This codes for CASSFWPRGYTF. V gene TRBV11-3 combines with J gene TRBJ1-2; D unclear. There are 12 residues in the CDR3. Germline V gene data show CDR1 as SGHNT and CDR2 as YENEEA. Between the trimmed V and J ends, which lost 3 bases and 8 bases, there was a span of 10 bases.